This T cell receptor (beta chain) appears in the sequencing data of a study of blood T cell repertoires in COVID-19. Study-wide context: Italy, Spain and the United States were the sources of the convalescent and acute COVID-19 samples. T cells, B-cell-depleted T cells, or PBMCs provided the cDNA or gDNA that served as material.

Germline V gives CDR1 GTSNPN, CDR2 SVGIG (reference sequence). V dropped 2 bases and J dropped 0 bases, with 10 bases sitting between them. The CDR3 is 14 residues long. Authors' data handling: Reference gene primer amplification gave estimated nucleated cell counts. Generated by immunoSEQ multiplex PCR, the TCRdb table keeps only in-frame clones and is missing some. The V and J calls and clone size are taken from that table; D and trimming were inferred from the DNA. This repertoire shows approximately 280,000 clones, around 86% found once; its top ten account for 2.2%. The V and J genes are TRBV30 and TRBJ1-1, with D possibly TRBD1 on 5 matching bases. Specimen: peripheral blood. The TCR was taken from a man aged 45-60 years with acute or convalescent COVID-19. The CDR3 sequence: CAWSHGQLNTEAFF. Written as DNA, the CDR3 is TGTGCCTGGAGTCATGGACAACTGAACACTGAAGCTTTCTTT. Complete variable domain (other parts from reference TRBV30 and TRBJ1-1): SQTIHQWPATLVQPVGSPLSLECTVEGTSNPNLYWYRQAAGRGLQLLFYSVGIGQISSEVPQNLSASRPQDRQFILSSKKLLLSDSGFYLCAWSHGQLNTEAFFGQGTRLTVV.